This is a list of T cell receptor beta chains from one sample in a study of tumor-infiltrating lymphocytes in primary liver carcinoma. TCRdb reprocessed the multiplex PCR reads via MiXCR and lists one record per CDR3 protein. The table includes about 180,000 distinct CDR3 sequences, 50% to 75% detected once. Sequenced: peripheral blood. These receptor sequences come from a man aged 35-49 years with primary liver carcinoma and hepatitis B virus infection. CDR3s include the opening cysteine and the closing phenylalanine or tryptophan. Fields, in order: D gene, J gene, V gene, clone size, CDR3 protein, CDR3 DNA. A D gene is named only where the DNA matches it firmly. Size is stated for part of the rows, as once, few or many counts, or as a class when the clone is expanded.

TRBD1 | TRBJ1-1 | TRBV29-1 | few | CSVGSQGYTEAFF | TGCAGCGTTGGATCACAGGGGTACACTGAAGCTTTCTTT
- | TRBJ1-5 | TRBV6-5 | - | CASSMTEYSNQPQHF | TGTGCCAGCAGCATGACAGAGTATAGCAATCAGCCCCAGCATTTT
TRBD1 | TRBJ1-1 | TRBV6-6 | few | CASSSVRGTEAFF | TGTGCCAGCAGTTCCGTCAGGGGGACTGAAGCTTTCTTT
- | TRBJ1-1 | TRBV29-1 | many | CSVTPRDGGAVAFF | TGCAGCGTAACCCCCCGCGATGGGGGAGCGGTAGCTTTCTTT
- | TRBJ2-1 | TRBV5-6 | few | CASSAVVGALTYNEQFF | TGTGCCAGCAGCGCCGTGGTTGGGGCGCTTACCTACAATGAGCAGTTCTTC
- | TRBJ2-1 | TRBV29-1 | many | CSVPKPLSSYNEQFF | TGCAGCGTCCCCAAGCCGCTTAGCTCCTACAATGAGCAGTTCTTC
- | TRBJ1-2 | TRBV7-9 | once | CASSLWWGNGYTF | TGTGCCAGCAGCTTATGGTGGGGGAATGGCTACACCTTC
TRBD1 | TRBJ1-2 | TRBV7-8 | - | CASSAYSGTGEDGYTF | TGTGCCAGCAGCGCGTATTCCGGGACAGGGGAGGATGGCTACACCTTC
- | TRBJ2-1 | TRBV6-6 | - | CASSSGGQYNEQFF | TGTGCCAGCAGTTCCGGCGGACAGTACAACGAGCAGTTCTTC
TRBD2 | TRBJ2-7 | TRBV29-1 | - | CSVPRGGDSYNEQYF | TGCAGCGTCCCCCGTGGGGGGGACTCCTACAACGAGCAGTACTTC
- | TRBJ2-1 | TRBV5-4 | few | CASSLAAGQINNEQFF | TGTGCCAGCAGCTTGGCCGCTGGACAGATAAACAATGAGCAGTTCTTC
- | TRBJ2-7 | TRBV10-3 | - | CAISDQRAYEQYF | TGTGCCATCAGTGATCAGAGGGCTTACGAGCAGTACTTC
TRBD2 | TRBJ2-3 | TRBV6-1 | - | CASSEVGGWTDTQYF | TGTGCCAGCAGTGAAGTGGGGGGGTGGACAGATACGCAGTATTTT
TRBD1 | TRBJ2-2 | TRBV7-8 | few | CASSQGQDNTGELFF | TGTGCCAGCAGCCAGGGACAGGATAACACCGGGGAGCTGTTTTTT
- | TRBJ2-3 | TRBV12-3/TRBV12-4 | - | CASGPTSTDTQYF | TGTGCCAGCGGACCCACTAGCACAGATACGCAGTATTTT
- | TRBJ2-7 | TRBV6-5 | few | CASTDRTYEQYF | TGTGCCAGTACAGACAGGACCTACGAGCAGTACTTC
- | TRBJ1-3 | TRBV12-3/TRBV12-4 | - | CASSLARRGIGNTIYF | TGTGCCAGCAGTTTAGCGCGCAGGGGTATCGGAAACACCATATATTTT
- | TRBJ1-1 | TRBV12-3/TRBV12-4 | - | CASRDDRHESFGAFF | TGTGCCAGCAGAGACGACAGGCACGAAAGTTTTGGGGCTTTCTTT
TRBD2 | TRBJ2-5 | TRBV11-2 | - | CANSDLTGAGETQYF | TGTGCCAACAGCGATCTGACAGGAGCGGGAGAGACCCAGTATTTC
TRBD1 | TRBJ1-5 | TRBV12-3/TRBV12-4 | - | CASSLGAGGYNQPQHF | TGTGCCAGCAGTTTAGGGGCAGGGGGCTACAATCAGCCCCAGCATTTT
TRBD1 | TRBJ2-7 | TRBV6-5 | - | CASSSGQGAREQYF | TGTGCCAGCAGTTCCGGACAGGGGGCGAGGGAGCAGTACTTC
- | TRBJ2-3 | TRBV29-1 | - | CSVETSLSHTQYF | TGCAGCGTTGAAACTTCTTTATCTCATACGCAGTATTTT
TRBD1 | TRBJ1-6 | TRBV11-1 | many | CASSRTGNNSPLHF | TGTGCCAGCAGCCGGACAGGGAACAATTCACCCCTCCACTTT
- | TRBJ2-1 | TRBV7-9 | - | CASQGAGDEQFF | TGTGCAAGTCAAGGAGCAGGGGATGAGCAGTTCTTC
- | TRBJ2-1 | TRBV12-3/TRBV12-4 | few | CATWKGFDEQFF | TGTGCCACCTGGAAGGGGTTCGATGAGCAGTTCTTC
TRBD2 | TRBJ2-1 | TRBV6-1 | - | CASTLAGGCNEHFF | TGTGCCAGCACCTTAGCGGGAGGCTGCAATGAGCACTTCTTC
TRBD2 | TRBJ2-1 | TRBV11-2 | once | CASNLRLAGGSYNEQFF | TGTGCAAGCAACCTCCGACTAGCGGGAGGCTCCTACAATGAGCAGTTCTTC
- | TRBJ2-7 | TRBV6-2/TRBV6-3 | many | CASTGTYSYEQYF | TGTGCCAGCACCGGGACTTATTCCTACGAGCAGTACTTC
- | TRBJ2-5 | TRBV24-1 | - | CATGREGLEIQYF | TGTGCCACCGGACGAGAGGGGTTGGAGATCCAGTACTTC
- | TRBJ2-7 | TRBV11-2 | - | CASSLGREREQYF | TGTGCCAGCAGCTTAGGCAGGGAGAGAGAGCAGTACTTC
TRBD2 | TRBJ2-5 | TRBV11-2 | - | CASIRVTGGGETQYF | TGTGCCAGCATTCGAGTAACGGGGGGGGGAGAGACCCAGTACTTC
- | TRBJ2-5 | TRBV5-5 | few | CASSYHTEETQYF | TGTGCCAGCAGCTACCACACCGAAGAGACCCAGTACTTC
- | TRBJ2-1 | TRBV5-5 | - | CASSLDSYNERFF | TGTGCCAGCAGCTTGGACTCATACAATGAGCGGTTCTTC
TRBD1 | TRBJ2-2 | TRBV12-3/TRBV12-4 | - | CASSMTGVRGGELFF | TGTGCCAGCAGCATGACAGGGGTTCGGGGCGGGGAGCTGTTTTTT
TRBD2 | TRBJ2-1 | TRBV4-1 | - | CVSSQGRGIGTSGSSYNEQFF | TGCGTCAGCAGTCAAGGAAGAGGAATAGGGACTAGCGGGAGCTCCTACAATGAGCAGTTCTTC
- | TRBJ1-3 | TRBV6-5 | once | CASSSVRGCSGNTIYF | TGTGCCAGCAGTTCCGTTCGGGGTTGCTCTGGAAACACCATATATTTT
TRBD2 | TRBJ2-3 | TRBV6-5 | - | CASSPRPLAEGTDTQYF | TGTGCCAGCAGTCCACGACCCCTAGCGGAAGGCACAGATACGCAGTATTTT
- | TRBJ2-7 | TRBV19 | once | CASSIDRVYEQYF | TGTGCCAGTAGTATCGACAGAGTCTACGAGCAGTACTTC
- | TRBJ1-2 | TRBV2 | - | CASSTRRDYGYTF | TGTGCCAGCAGTACCCGACGGGACTATGGTTACACCTTC
- | TRBJ2-7 | TRBV12-3/TRBV12-4 | - | CASSLVGGAYEQYF | TGTGCCAGCAGTTTGGTGGGGGGCGCCTACGAGCAGTACTTC
TRBD1 | TRBJ2-1 | TRBV10-3 | - | CTIRTGDEQFF | TGTACCATCAGGACAGGGGACGAGCAGTTCTTC
- | TRBJ2-5 | TRBV11-2 | - | CASSLIRLETKYF | TGTGCCAGCAGCTTAATCAGGTTGGAGACCAAGTACTTC
- | TRBJ1-1 | TRBV4-1 | - | CASSPTGATEAFF | TGCGCCAGCAGTCCTACAGGTGCTACTGAAGCTTTCTTT
- | TRBJ1-1 | TRBV13 | - | CANSLTMNTEAFF | TGTGCCAACAGCTTAACCATGAACACTGAAGCTTTCTTT
TRBD1 | TRBJ1-3 | TRBV6-5 | - | CASGNRGSSRNTIYF | TGTGCCAGCGGTAACAGGGGAAGTTCTAGAAACACCATATATTTT
TRBD2 | TRBJ2-7 | TRBV2 | - | CASSVVPGGIYEQYF | TGTGCCAGCAGTGTTGTGCCGGGAGGAATATACGAGCAGTACTTC
- | TRBJ1-1 | TRBV4-1 | - | CASGGGDRTEAFF | TGCGCCAGCGGGGGGGGAGATCGCACTGAAGCTTTCTTT